Below are 2 T cell receptor beta chains sequenced from a single sample in a study of cytomegalovirus exposure and HLA in healthy donors. A multiplex PCR was run with 60 Vbeta primers and 13 Jbeta primers. The table came from immunoSEQ multiplex PCR; TCRdb's copy has only in-frame clones and leaves some out. This table has about 180,000 clones, 77% appearing once. The sequenced material came from PBMCs. These receptors were collected from a man younger than 30 in good health and CMV-seronegative.

The chain is built from TRBV18 and TRBJ2-7, with TRBD1 matching over 7 bases. CDR3 size: 16 residues. From germline, CDR1 is KGHSH and CDR2 LQKENI. V was pared by 5 bases and J by 3 bases, with 13 bases of the junction left unmatched. The CDR3 DNA is TGTGCCAGCTCAGAAGCACAGGGGCGTAGTCACTACGAGCAGTACTTC. This sequence encodes CASSEAQGRSHYEQYF.

J is TRBJ2-7 and V is TRBV5-1; D is undetermined. The V end lost 4 bases, the J end lost 0 bases, and 8 bases lay between the germline ends. This CDR3 has 13 residues. The V gene's germline CDR1 is SGHRS and CDR2 YFSETQ. The CDR3 loop is CASSDGDSYEQYF. CDR3 coding DNA: TGCGCCAGCAGCGACGGAGACTCCTACGAGCAGTACTTC.